What follows are 23 T cell receptor beta chains derived from one specimen sequenced in a study of blood T cell repertoires in COVID-19. TCRdb keeps only in-frame clones here, not all; method: immunoSEQ multiplex PCR. The sample includes over 130,000 clones, approximately 78% of them seen just once. The specimen was peripheral blood. The receptors stem from an elderly woman with acute or convalescent COVID-19.

The V gene is TRBV29-1, the J gene TRBJ2-3, with TRBD1 identical over 8 bases. The germline gives CDR1 SQVTM, CDR2 ANQGSEA. V lost 0 bases and J lost 5; bases outside the gene matches: 4. The CDR3 covers 14 residues. In DNA form, the CDR3 reads TGCAGCGTTGAAGACTCAGGACAGGGAGATACGCAGTATTTT. It encodes CSVEDSGQGDTQYF.

The CDR3 sequence: CASSLGLASYEQYF. The DNA for the CDR3 is TGTGCCAGCAGCCTGGGACTAGCTTCCTACGAGCAGTACTTC. The genes are TRBV3-1 (or the pseudogene TRBV3-2) and TRBJ2-7, with TRBD2 matching over 9 bases. The V and J ends lost 4 bases and 1 base, in that order; junction bases with no gene match: 2. The CDR3 is 14 amino acids. Germline assignment: CDR1 LGHDT and CDR2 YNNKEL (reference sequence).

This clone appeared a single time. This chain joins TRBV2 and TRBJ2-1, with 8 bases identical to TRBD1. V dropped 6 bases and J dropped 5; count of bases not matched to a gene: 3. The germline CDR1 and CDR2 sequences are SNHLY and FYNNEI. This CDR3 has 13 amino acids. The CDR3 is CASRVDRDNEQFF. CDR3 nucleotides: TGTGCCAGCAGGGTGGACAGGGACAATGAGCAGTTCTTC.

The chain recombines TRBV27 with TRBJ1-3; no reliable D call. This CDR3 is 15 amino acids long. CDR1 is MNHEY and CDR2 is SMNVEV in the germline V gene (reference sequence). Trimming removed 5 bases from V and 4 bases from J, with 15 bases in between. The CDR3: CASSPHGREGNTIYF. The DNA of the CDR3 is TGTGCCAGCAGTCCCCATGGTAGGGAGGGAAACACCATATATTTT.

To note about this clone: Other DNA sequences from this sample encode an identical CDR3 as well. V usage is TRBV12-3 or TRBV12-4 and J usage is TRBJ2-7, with TRBD1 matching over 7 bases. CDR3 length equals 12 residues. V shed 4 bases and J 3 bases; nucleotides not matched to a gene: 0. The CDR3 DNA reads TGTGCCAGCAGTTCAGGGGGCTACGAGCAGTACTTC. As protein: CASSSGGYEQYF.

This chain uses TRBV27 with TRBJ1-3; D ambiguous. The CDR3 consists of 13 residues. The V gene's germline CDR1 is MNHEY and CDR2 SMNVEV (reference sequence). V was clipped by 10 bases and J by 0 bases, with 10 bases between them. CDR3 residues: CATREYSGNTIYF. As DNA, the CDR3 is TGTGCCACTCGGGAGTACTCTGGAAACACCATATATTTT.

V gene TRBV10-3 combines with J gene TRBJ1-1; perhaps TRBD1 as D (5 bases). This CDR3 spans 13 amino acids. From germline, CDR1 is ENHRY and CDR2 SYGVKD. Trimming stripped 2 bases from V and 6 bases from J, with 10 bases between. The CDR3 sequence is CAISEGWGSEAFF. The CDR3 nucleotides are TGTGCCATCAGTGAGGGTTGGGGCTCTGAAGCTTTCTTT.

The chain couples TRBV15 to TRBJ2-7; a possible D gene is TRBD1 (6 bases). The V gene lost 0 bases and the J gene lost 0 bases, with 21 bases spanning the gap. Germline CDR1 and CDR2: LNHNV and YYDKDF (reference sequence). This CDR3 comprises 19 residues. The CDR3 here is CATSRERLSGAQHSYEQYF. The CDR3 DNA reads as TGTGCCACCAGCAGAGAGAGATTGTCAGGGGCGCAGCACTCCTACGAGCAGTACTTC.

The V call is TRBV9, the J call TRBJ2-1, with 10 nucleotides matching TRBD2. The germline V gene encodes CDR1 SGDLS and CDR2 YYNGEE. V dropped 3 bases and J dropped 3; count of bases not matched to a gene: 3. The CDR3 contains 15 residues. The CDR3 reads CASSGSGRFYNEQFF. The DNA for the CDR3 is TGTGCCAGCAGCGGTAGCGGGAGGTTCTACAATGAGCAGTTCTTC.

This chain connects TRBV7-2 to TRBJ2-3, with 14 bases matching TRBD2. The trim removed 1 base at V and 6 bases at J, leaving 6 bases unmatched. The CDR3 extends over 17 amino acids. The germline V gene has CDR1 SGHTA and CDR2 FQGNSA. CDR3 region: CASSLVWTSGGLDTQYF. In DNA form, the CDR3 reads TGTGCCAGCAGCTTAGTTTGGACTAGCGGGGGGTTGGATACGCAGTATTTT.

This CDR3 is CASSPAGGSGNTIYF. As DNA, the CDR3 is TGTGCCAGCAGCCCCGCGGGGGGCTCTGGAAACACCATATATTTT. The chain combines TRBV28 with TRBJ1-3, with D possibly matching TRBD1 (5 bases). This CDR3 region has 15 residues. The germline CDR1 and CDR2 sequences are MDHEN and SYDVKM. V dropped 6 bases and J dropped 0 bases, with 12 bases sitting between them.

CDR3 nucleotides: TGTGCCAGCAGTGAAGCTGCGTTGGCAGGGGGTGGTGGCACTGAAGCTTTCTTT. This encodes CASSEAALAGGGGTEAFF. The chain links TRBV2 to TRBJ1-1; 7 bases are a match to TRBD1. Looked up from germline, CDR1 is SNHLY and CDR2 is FYNNEI. This CDR3 comprises 18 residues. The J segment lost 4 bases and the V segment lost 0 bases, leaving 14 bases of the junction unmatched.

This clone has just a few counts. The V and J genes are TRBV2 and TRBJ2-3, with 7 bases aligning to TRBD1. Unmatched junction bases numbered 8, after V lost 8 bases and J lost 9 bases. Germline loops: CDR1 SNHLY, CDR2 FYNNEI. The CDR3 runs to 12 residues. The CDR3 DNA sequence: TGTGCCAGCGCACGACAGGGACAAACGCAGTATTTT. Residues: CASARQGQTQYF.

Comment on this clone: Other DNA sequences in this specimen translate into the identical CDR3. This chain links TRBV18 with TRBJ2-5; D is unclear. This CDR3 has 12 residues. Trimming left V 2 bases short and J 5 bases short, with 6 bases between. Per germline, CDR1 KGHSH and CDR2 LQKENI. This CDR3 reads CASSPAGETQYF. The CDR3 region has the DNA TGTGCCAGCTCACCAGCCGGGGAGACCCAGTACTTC.

This clone was seen a few times. This sequence joins TRBV7-8 and TRBJ1-4; TRBD1 matches at 7 bases. V lost 4 bases and J lost 2; bases outside the gene matches: 7. Germline V gives CDR1 SGHVS, CDR2 FQNEAQ. The CDR3 is made up of 16 amino acids. CDR3 nucleotides: TGTGCCAGCAGCTACGACAGGGTTTACACTAATGAAAAACTGTTTTTT. This gives the protein CASSYDRVYTNEKLFF.

V is TRBV24-1 and J is TRBJ1-1; 8 nucleotides agree with TRBD1. This CDR3 is 15 amino acids long. Germline V gene lookup returns CDR1 KGHDR and CDR2 SFDVKD. V trimming: 3 bases; J trimming: 1 base; junction bases outside the gene matches: 3. CDR3 loop: CATSDVGQGNTEAFF. The CDR3 DNA follows: TGTGCCACCAGTGATGTCGGACAGGGGAACACTGAAGCTTTCTTT.

The chain uses TRBV5-1 and TRBJ1-2; D possibly corresponds to TRBD1 (5 bases). The CDR3 totals 15 residues. CDR1 SGHRS and CDR2 YFSETQ come from the germline V gene. Between the trimmed V and J ends, which lost 0 bases and 3 bases, there was a span of 12 bases. The DNA of the CDR3 is TGCGCCAGCAGCTTGGTAGGCACGGGGGACTATGGCTACACCTTC. Translation: CASSLVGTGDYGYTF.

The rearrangement uses TRBV4-1 and TRBJ2-5, with TRBD2 identical over 13 bases. This CDR3 is built from 18 residues. The junction had 11 bases not matched to a gene; V was cut back by 1 base and J by 6 bases. CDR1 and CDR2 (germline): MGHRA, YSYEKL. This CDR3 is CASSQALAGGPLMKTQYF. CDR3 in DNA: TGCGCCAGCAGCCAAGCACTAGCGGGGGGGCCCCTAATGAAGACCCAGTACTTC.

The chain joins TRBV5-1 to TRBJ2-3; a weak D match, TRBD1 (6 bases). The CDR3 extends over 14 amino acids. With 4 bases removed from V and 4 bases from J, the gap between germline ends came to 13 bases. Germline lookup yields CDR1 SGHRS and CDR2 YFSETQ. CDR3: CASSGTGTSDTQYF. The DNA of the CDR3 is TGCGCCAGCAGCGGTACAGGGACCTCAGATACGCAGTATTTT.

The rearrangement uses TRBV27 and TRBJ2-1; weak D call: TRBD1 (6 bases). Germline V gives CDR1 MNHEY, CDR2 SMNVEV (reference sequence). The CDR3 extends over 17 amino acids. V was clipped by 2 bases and J by 5 bases, with 19 bases between them. The CDR3, as DNA: TGTGCCAGCAGTTTACCGGCGACAGGTTCAAGGGACAATGAGCAGTTCTTC. Its protein product is CASSLPATGSRDNEQFF.

The rearrangement uses TRBV27 and TRBJ1-5, with 7 nucleotides matching TRBD1. Germline CDR1 and CDR2: MNHEY and SMNVEV (reference sequence). The trim removed 6 bases at V and 4 bases at J, leaving 6 bases unmatched. This CDR3 has 14 amino acids. The CDR3 nucleotides read TGTGCCAGCAGCCATCAACAGGGGAATCAGCCCCAGCATTTT. Its protein product is CASSHQQGNQPQHF.

This chain uses TRBV5-3 with TRBJ2-3, with TRBD2 matching 11 bases. TRBV5-3 is classed as an ORF, of uncertain function. With V trimmed by 3 bases and J by 6 bases, 9 bases remained unmatched. This CDR3 has 16 residues. This CDR3 is CARSSASGGPGDTQYF. The CDR3 DNA sequence: TGTGCCAGAAGCTCCGCTAGCGGGGGGCCAGGGGATACGCAGTATTTT.

This clone appeared once. CDR3 region: CASSFVRGDDGYTF. CDR3 DNA sequence: TGCGCCAGCAGCTTTGTCAGGGGGGATGATGGCTACACCTTC. The chain joins TRBV5-1 to TRBJ1-2, with TRBD1 identical over 7 bases. The CDR3 length is 14 residues. V was clipped by 2 bases and J by 6 bases; unmatched bases: 7. CDR1 is SGHRS, CDR2 YFSETQ, per germline. Based on the CDR3 plus reference TRBV5-1 and TRBJ1-2, the full variable domain is KAGVTQTPRYLIKTRGQQVTLSCSPISGHRSVSWYQQTPGQGLQFLFEYFSETQRNKGNFPGRFSGRQFSNSRSEMNVSTLELGDSALYLCASSFVRGDDGYTFGSGTRLTVV.